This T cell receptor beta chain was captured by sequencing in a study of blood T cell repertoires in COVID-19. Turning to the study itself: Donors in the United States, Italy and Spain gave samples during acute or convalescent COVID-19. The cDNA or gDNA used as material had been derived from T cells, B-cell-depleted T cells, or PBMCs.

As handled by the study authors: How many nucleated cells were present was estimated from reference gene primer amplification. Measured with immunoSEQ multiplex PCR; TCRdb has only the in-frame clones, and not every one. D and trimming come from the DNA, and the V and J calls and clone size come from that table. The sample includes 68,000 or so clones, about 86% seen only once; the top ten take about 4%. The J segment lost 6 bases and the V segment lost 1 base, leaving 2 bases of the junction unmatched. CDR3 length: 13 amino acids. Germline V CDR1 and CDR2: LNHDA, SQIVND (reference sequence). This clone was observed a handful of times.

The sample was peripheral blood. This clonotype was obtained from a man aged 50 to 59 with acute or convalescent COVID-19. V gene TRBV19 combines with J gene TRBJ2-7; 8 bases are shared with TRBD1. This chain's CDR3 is CASSIADRGEQYF. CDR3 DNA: TGTGCCAGTAGTATAGCCGACAGGGGCGAGCAGTACTTC. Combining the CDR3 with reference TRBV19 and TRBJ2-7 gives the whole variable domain DGGITQSPKYLFRKEGQNVTLSCEQNLNHDAMYWYRQDPGQGLRLIYYSQIVNDFQKGDIAEGYSVSREKKESFPLTVTSAQKNPTAFYLCASSIADRGEQYFGPGTRLTVT.